The 11 T cell receptor beta chains in this list originate from one sample, sequenced in a study of cytomegalovirus exposure and HLA in healthy donors. Using immunoSEQ multiplex PCR, the repertoire was profiled, and TCRdb retains in-frame clones only, with some absent. Of around 61,000 clones in the sample, more than 85% are singletons; the top ten hold about 5.4%. Source material: PBMCs. All receptors derive from a man aged 18 to 30 in good health and CMV-seropositive.

The chain recombines TRBV7-6 with TRBJ1-2; 10 bases fit TRBD1. Germline lookup yields CDR1 SGHVS and CDR2 FNYEAQ. Trimming took 2 bases from V and 4 from J; bases not matched to a gene: 7. The CDR3 has 16 amino acids. The DNA of the CDR3 is TGTGCCAGCAGCTTACGGCCGGGACAGGGGACCTATGGCTACACCTTC. It specifies CASSLRPGQGTYGYTF. Full variable domain (outside the CDR3, taken from reference TRBV7-6 and TRBJ1-2): GAGVSQSPRYKVTKRGQDVALRCDPISGHVSLYWYRQALGQGPEFLTYFNYEAQQDKSGLPNDRFSAERPEGSISTLTIQRTEQRDSAMYRCASSLRPGQGTYGYTFGSGTRLTVV.

This chain joins TRBV29-1 and TRBJ2-5; possibly TRBD2 for D (5 bases). V was clipped by 6 bases and J by 5 bases, with 19 bases between them. CDR1 is SQVTM and CDR2 is ANQGSEA in the germline V gene. The CDR3 is made up of 14 amino acids. CDR3 in DNA: TGCAGCGTCTCACACCGGGAAATCTGGGAGACCCAGTACTTC. It codes for CSVSHREIWETQYF.

This clone showed up just once. The chain is built from TRBV28 and TRBJ2-3; possible D gene TRBD2, 6 bases. V was shortened by 8 bases and J by 2 bases, with 8 bases between the two germline ends. Germline CDR1 is MDHEN and CDR2 is SYDVKM. This CDR3 contains 12 residues. In DNA form, the CDR3 reads TGTGCCAGCGGGGGGATCACAGATACGCAGTATTTT. This gives the protein CASGGITDTQYF.

The V and J genes are TRBV7-9 and TRBJ1-2, with 10 positions matching TRBD1. The CDR3 loop spans 15 amino acids. The V and J ends lost 3 bases and 8 bases, in that order; junction bases with no gene match: 9. CDR1 is SEHNR and CDR2 is FQNEAQ in the germline V gene (reference sequence). CDR3 protein: CASSFPGQGTKGYTF. DNA of the CDR3: TGTGCCAGCAGCTTTCCGGGACAGGGGACTAAAGGCTACACCTTC.

The chain joins TRBV11-2 to TRBJ2-1; 9 nucleotides agree with TRBD1. Germline V CDR1 and CDR2: SGHAT, FQNNGV. Trimming took 1 base from V and 2 from J; bases not matched to a gene: 0. The CDR3 has 15 residues. As DNA, the CDR3 is TGTGCCAGCAGCTTAGGACAGGGGGCCTACAATGAGCAGTTCTTC. Amino acid sequence: CASSLGQGAYNEQFF.

V gene TRBV29-1 combines with J gene TRBJ2-1, with 13 bases that match TRBD2. Germline V lookup: CDR1 SQVTM, CDR2 ANQGSEA. The CDR3 contains 14 residues. Unmatched junction bases numbered 3, after V lost 7 bases and J lost 3 bases. The CDR3: CSAGTSGNYNEQFF. Written as DNA, the CDR3 is TGCAGCGCCGGGACTAGCGGGAACTACAATGAGCAGTTCTTC.

The chain couples TRBV5-1 to TRBJ2-1, with 12 positions matching TRBD2. The CDR3 is 17 amino acids. Germline V gene lookup returns CDR1 SGHRS and CDR2 YFSETQ. V shed 2 bases, J shed 4 bases, and the junction held 7 bases outside the gene matches. The CDR3 spells CASSFPSGRALYNEQFF. The CDR3 nucleotides read TGCGCCAGCAGCTTCCCTAGCGGGAGGGCCCTATACAATGAGCAGTTCTTC.

This chain connects TRBV9 to TRBJ2-5; no definite D call. CDR3 length equals 14 residues. The V end lost 0 bases, the J end lost 2 bases, and 8 bases lay between the germline ends. The V gene's germline CDR1 is SGDLS and CDR2 YYNGEE. CDR3 sequence (DNA): TGTGCCAGCAGCGTAGGCAACGAGCAAGAGACCCAGTACTTC. This sequence encodes CASSVGNEQETQYF. Using reference TRBV9 and TRBJ2-5 for the parts outside the CDR3, the full variable domain is DSGVTQTPKHLITATGQRVTLRCSPRSGDLSVYWYQQSLDQGLQFLIQYYNGEERAKGNILERFSAQQFPDLHSELNLSSLELGDSALYFCASSVGNEQETQYFGPGTRLLVL.

The chain uses TRBV5-6 and TRBJ1-1; D gene unclear. The germline gives CDR1 SGHDT, CDR2 YYEEEE. CDR3 length: 12 residues. Trimming stripped 4 bases from V and 6 bases from J, with 10 bases between. CDR3 protein: CASSPLGAEAFF. DNA for the CDR3: TGTGCCAGCAGCCCCCTCGGGGCTGAAGCTTTCTTT.

This chain connects TRBV29-1 to TRBJ2-5; TRBD1 matches 11 bases. Per germline, CDR1 SQVTM and CDR2 ANQGSEA. This CDR3 comprises 17 residues. V dropped 2 bases and J dropped 2; count of bases not matched to a gene: 10. CDR3 nucleotide sequence: TGCAGCGTTGAATGGACAGGGGGCGTCCCCCTTCAAGAGACCCAGTACTTC. Translating it yields CSVEWTGGVPLQETQYF.

The rearrangement joins TRBV6-5 to TRBJ2-7; possible D gene TRBD1, 6 bases. From germline, CDR1 is MNHEY and CDR2 SVGAGI. This CDR3 contains 15 residues. Between the trimmed V and J ends, which lost 5 bases and 7 bases, there was a span of 21 bases. The CDR3 protein is CASSAYRVGEGEQYF. The CDR3 bases are TGTGCCAGCAGTGCATACAGGGTCGGCGAAGGAGAGCAGTACTTC.